This TCR beta chain was recovered during a study of shared clonotypes between healthy human individuals. Using immunoSEQ multiplex PCR, the repertoire was profiled, and TCRdb retains in-frame clones only, with some absent. The sample shows about 480,000 clones, nearly 80% of them seen only once. Sequencing was done on a sample of PBMCs. This TCR came from a woman aged 35 to 49 in good health. Some clones in this sample may be carry-over from other donors' samples.

The CDR3 sequence is CASSRSGGPYNEQFF. The DNA for the CDR3 is TGTGCCAGCAGCCGTAGCGGGGGGCCTTACAATGAGCAGTTCTTC. The J gene is TRBJ2-1, the V gene TRBV7-2; 10 bases are a match to TRBD2. V shed 5 bases and J 4 bases; nucleotides not matched to a gene: 5. Germline V gives CDR1 SGHTA, CDR2 FQGNSA. The CDR3 sequence is 15 residues long.